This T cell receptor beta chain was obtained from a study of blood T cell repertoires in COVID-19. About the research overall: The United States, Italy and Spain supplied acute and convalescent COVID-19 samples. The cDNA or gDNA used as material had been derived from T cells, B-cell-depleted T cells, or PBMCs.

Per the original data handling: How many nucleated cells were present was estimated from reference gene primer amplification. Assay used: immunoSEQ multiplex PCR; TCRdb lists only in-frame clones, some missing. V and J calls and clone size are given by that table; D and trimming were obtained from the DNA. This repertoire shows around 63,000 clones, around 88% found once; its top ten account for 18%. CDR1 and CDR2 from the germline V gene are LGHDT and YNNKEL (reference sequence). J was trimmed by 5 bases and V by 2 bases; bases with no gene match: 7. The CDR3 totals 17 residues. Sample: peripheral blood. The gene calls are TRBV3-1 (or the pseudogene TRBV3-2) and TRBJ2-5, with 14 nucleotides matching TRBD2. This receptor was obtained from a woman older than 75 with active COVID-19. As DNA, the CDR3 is TGTGCCAGCAGCCAACTAGGACTAGCGGGGGGCCGGGAGACCCAGTACTTC. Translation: CASSQLGLAGGRETQYF.